This T cell receptor beta chain comes out of a study of response to subunit inactivated influenza vaccine. TCRdb re-derived calls from the RT-PCR reads in MiXCR, one entry per CDR3 protein. The table includes around 570,000 distinct CDR3 sequences, approximately 10% detected once. Germline lookup yields CDR1 MNHEY and CDR2 SVGEGT. This CDR3 spans 14 amino acids. V was pared by 6 bases and J by 2 bases, with 12 bases between. These records were also assigned to another study, of T cells expressing NK-cell markers. This second report adds: A 5'RACE template switching approach incorporating UMIs was used to make TCR beta cDNA. Beta-chain profiling covered CD3+CD56+NKG2C+, CD3+CD56+NKG2C- and CD3+CD56-NKG2C+ sorted subsets. The CD3+CD56-NKG2C+ fraction of a few donors was also led by these clonotypes.

J is TRBJ2-3 and V is TRBV6-2 or TRBV6-3; D might be TRBD1 (6 bases). Sequences were derived from PBMCs from blood, sampled on the day of vaccination. The TCR was taken from a man aged 45 to 65 who received an inactivated influenza vaccine. CDR3 sequence reads: CASSPDRITDTQYF. In DNA form, the CDR3 reads TGTGCCAGCAGCCCTGACAGGATCACAGATACGCAGTATTTT.